The entry below describes one TCR beta chain. The data were taken from a study of T-cell memory formation after mild COVID-19. TCRdb analysed the 5' RACE reads with MiXCR anew, one entry per CDR3 protein. Here the sample spans 250,000 to 350,000 distinct CDR3 sequences, roughly 21% being singletons. The TCR sequence derives from a young man who had mild COVID-19 (a few samples of this study predate the infection). Cell type and time point are not known. The sequencing sample was made of PBMCs or a T cell subset sorted from them (not recorded which).

The CDR3 DNA reads TGTGCCAGCAACTTACCACCGGGACAGGGGGCTTATAATTCACCCCTCCACTTT. As protein: CASNLPPGQGAYNSPLHF. The chain carries TRBV6-6 and TRBJ1-6; 12 bases line up with TRBD1. The CDR3 extends over 18 amino acids. Germline V lookup: CDR1 MNHNY, CDR2 SVGAGI (reference sequence). Germline trimming cut 7 bases from V and 4 bases from J; bases unmatched to any gene: 11.